The 24 T cell receptor beta chains listed next were all sequenced from one sample in a study of vaccination and CD4 T cells after COVID-19. Treatment here: roughly 10-day PBMC culture with coronavirus spike peptide pools or control peptides (ViraFEST assay). Their antigens remain unidentified. Scientists ran DNA taken from cultured CD4+ T cells through the Oncomine TCR Beta short-read assay for sequencing. TCRdb independently ran MiXCR on the PCR reads; one entry per CDR3 protein. The sample shows around 15,000 distinct CDR3 sequences, roughly three fifths of them seen only once. Sequencing was done on a sample of CD4+ T cells from blood, cultured in vitro. The receptors originated from a human donor who had recovered from COVID-19.

This chain links TRBV11-2 with TRBJ1-2; possibly TRBD1 for D (5 bases). The V end was cut by 0 bases, the J end by 6 bases, with 11 bases between. Per germline, CDR1 SGHAT and CDR2 FQNNGV. The CDR3 is 14 residues long. DNA for the CDR3: TGTGCCAGCAGCTTAGAGTGGGGGGTGGATGGCTACACCTTC. Protein product: CASSLEWGVDGYTF.

This clonotype was observed a handful of times. The chain uses TRBV15 and TRBJ2-3; weak D call: TRBD1 (6 bases). Trimming stripped 3 bases from V and 2 bases from J, with 12 bases between. Germline lookup yields CDR1 LNHNV and CDR2 YYDKDF (reference sequence). The CDR3 runs to 15 residues. For the CDR3, the DNA is TGTGCCACCAGCAGTAGGGGGTGGACCACAGATACGCAGTATTTT. Protein: CATSSRGWTTDTQYF.

This chain links TRBV6-1 with TRBJ2-1, with TRBD1 as a possible D gene (6 bases). The CDR3 consists of 12 residues. Germline loops: CDR1 MNHNS, CDR2 SASEGT. Between the trimmed V and J ends, which lost 0 bases and 9 bases, there was a span of 6 bases. The CDR3: CASSEARGEQFF. The DNA for the CDR3 is TGTGCCAGCAGTGAAGCCAGGGGTGAGCAGTTCTTC.

CDR3 sequence: CASSYGSGGYTEAFF. The CDR3 region has the DNA TGTGCCAGCAGTTATGGTTCGGGGGGGTACACTGAAGCTTTCTTT. The rearrangement uses TRBV27 and TRBJ1-1, with D possibly being TRBD1 (5 bases). The germline V and J ends were trimmed by 4 bases and 3 bases, with 15 bases remaining between them. CDR3 length equals 15 residues. The germline gives CDR1 MNHEY, CDR2 SMNVEV (reference sequence).

The CDR3 DNA follows: TGCGCCAGCAGCTTGGGGTCCAGGGCTGGGGCCAACGTCCTGACTTTC. Translation: CASSLGSRAGANVLTF. The V and J genes are TRBV5-1 and TRBJ2-6; perhaps TRBD1 as D (5 bases). CDR3 size: 16 residues. In germline, CDR1 is SGHRS, CDR2 YFSETQ. Trimming cost V 0 bases and J 2 bases, with 9 bases left between them. The full variable domain, with the rest looked up from reference TRBV5-1 and TRBJ2-6, is KAGVTQTPRYLIKTRGQQVTLSCSPISGHRSVSWYQQTPGQGLQFLFEYFSETQRNKGNFPGRFSGRQFSNSRSEMNVSTLELGDSALYLCASSLGSRAGANVLTFGAGSRLTVL.

The gene calls are TRBV2 and TRBJ1-1; 9 positions agree with TRBD1. The CDR3 has 15 amino acids. Germline CDR1 SNHLY, CDR2 FYNNEI. Losses at the gene ends were 6 bases for V and 5 bases for J; bases not matched to a gene: 10. CDR3 protein: CASRARTGDGTEAFF. DNA of the CDR3: TGTGCCAGCAGGGCCCGGACAGGGGATGGTACTGAAGCTTTCTTT.

This clonotype showed up just a few times. The genes are TRBV27 and TRBJ1-2; no clear D. The CDR3 consists of 13 residues. V lost 0 bases to trimming and J lost 3 bases, with 5 bases between them. Germline-derived CDR1 and CDR2 are MNHEY and SMNVEV (reference sequence). The DNA of the CDR3 is TGTGCCAGCAGTTTATCGTGGGACTATGGCTACACCTTC. As protein: CASSLSWDYGYTF.

The rearrangement uses TRBV20-1 and TRBJ2-3; 8 nucleotides line up with TRBD2. Per the germline V gene, CDR1 is DFQATT and CDR2 is SNEGSKA (reference sequence). This CDR3 is 14 amino acids long. The J segment lost 0 bases and the V segment lost 3 bases, leaving 2 bases of the junction unmatched. The CDR3 DNA reads as TGCAGTGCTAGGTCTAGCGGGAGCACAGATACGCAGTATTTT. Protein sequence: CSARSSGSTDTQYF.

This clonotype was observed a few times. The genes are TRBV19 and TRBJ1-2; D not resolved. The CDR3 has 13 residues. Germline V gene data show CDR1 as LNHDA and CDR2 as SQIVND (reference sequence). Trimming took 6 bases from V and 4 from J, leaving 12 bases between them. As DNA, the CDR3 is TGTGCCAGTAGCATCGGCAGCATCTATGGCTACACCTTC. This sequence encodes CASSIGSIYGYTF.

The chain combines TRBV11-3 with TRBJ2-5; perhaps D is TRBD1 or TRBD2 (5 bases each). Trimming left V 1 base short and J 5 bases short, with 17 bases between. In germline, CDR1 is SGHNT, CDR2 YENEEA. The CDR3 consists of 16 residues. As DNA, the CDR3 is TGTGCCAGCAGCTTAGGAGTCGGGGTAGGGACGGAGACCCAGTACTTC. Amino acid sequence: CASSLGVGVGTETQYF. Full variable domain (missing parts from reference TRBV11-3 and TRBJ2-5): EAGVVQSPRYKIIEKKQPVAFWCNPISGHNTLYWYLQNLGQGPELLIRYENEEAVDDSQLPKDRFSAERLKGVDSTLKIQPAELGDSAVYLCASSLGVGVGTETQYFGPGTRLLVL.

This clonotype appeared a single time. The chain employs TRBV11-3 and TRBJ2-3; 14 bases match TRBD2. J gave up 3 bases and V 5 bases, and 4 bases lay outside the gene matches. The V gene's germline CDR1 is SGHNT and CDR2 YENEEA. The CDR3 extends over 16 amino acids. CDR3 residues: CASSPGLAGVTDTQYF. The CDR3 nucleotides are TGTGCCAGCAGCCCGGGACTAGCGGGAGTAACAGATACGCAGTATTTT.

V is TRBV27 and J is TRBJ2-7; TRBD2 matches at 11 bases. Per germline, CDR1 MNHEY and CDR2 SMNVEV (reference sequence). The CDR3 contains 18 residues. Losses at the gene ends were 4 bases for V and 4 bases for J; bases not matched to a gene: 15. CDR3: CASSSKVGVLAGGYEQYF. The CDR3 DNA sequence: TGTGCCAGCAGTTCGAAGGTGGGCGTGCTAGCGGGAGGTTACGAGCAGTACTTC.

The rearrangement links TRBV6-1 to TRBJ1-2, with D perhaps matching TRBD1 (5 bases). CDR1 is MNHNS and CDR2 is SASEGT in the germline V gene. Trimming stripped 9 bases from V and 4 bases from J, with 21 bases between. The CDR3 runs 15 residues. The CDR3 DNA is TGTGCCAGTCTCTCCCTCGGCAGGGTTAGCTATGGCTACACCTTC. Its translation: CASLSLGRVSYGYTF.

This sequence joins TRBV7-9 and TRBJ2-5; 13 nucleotides agree with TRBD2. V dropped 4 bases and J dropped 0; count of bases not matched to a gene: 2. The CDR3 is 16 residues long. In germline, CDR1 is SEHNR, CDR2 FQNEAQ (reference sequence). CDR3 bases: TGTGCCAGCAGCTCAGGGACTAGCGGGGACCAAGAGACCCAGTACTTC. This codes for CASSSGTSGDQETQYF.

The chain carries TRBV11-3 and TRBJ1-1; 10 positions match TRBD1. The CDR3 has 17 amino acids. Germline V gene lookup returns CDR1 SGHNT and CDR2 YENEEA. With 5 bases clipped from V and 1 base from J, the junction kept 10 bases outside the gene matches. As DNA, the CDR3 is TGTGCCAGCAGCCCCAGACAGGGGGCACGATCGAACACTGAAGCTTTCTTT. Its translation: CASSPRQGARSNTEAFF.

This chain joins TRBV7-7 and TRBJ1-1, with D maybe TRBD1 (6 bases). The CDR3 has 14 residues. Deletions cut 0 bases from V and 6 bases from J, with 11 bases between. The V gene's germline CDR1 is SSHAT and CDR2 FNYEAQ (reference sequence). CDR3 amino acids: CASSLALEGAEAFF. The CDR3 DNA sequence: TGTGCCAGCAGCTTAGCGTTGGAGGGGGCTGAAGCTTTCTTT.

This clonotype was detected a few times. The chain combines TRBV20-1 with TRBJ2-3, with D perhaps assigned TRBD1 or TRBD2 (5 bases each). From germline, CDR1 is DFQATT and CDR2 SNEGSKA (reference sequence). CDR3 size: 15 residues. V dropped 0 bases and J dropped 0 bases, with 10 bases sitting between them. As DNA, the CDR3 is TGCAGTGCTAGAGATGGTGGGGGTAGCACAGATACGCAGTATTTT. It translates to CSARDGGGSTDTQYF.

The genes are TRBV20-1 and TRBJ2-7; D might be TRBD1 (5 bases). The V end was cut by 5 bases, the J end by 1 base, with 18 bases between. This CDR3 spans 15 amino acids. The germline V gene encodes CDR1 DFQATT and CDR2 SNEGSKA (reference sequence). The CDR3 DNA reads as TGCAGTGCTGCGAGGCGGCAGGGTCCTTCCTACGAGCAGTACTTC. Protein: CSAARRQGPSYEQYF.

The rearrangement joins TRBV5-6 to TRBJ2-5, with a possible D match to TRBD2 (6 bases). Trimming shortened V by 4 bases and J by 3 bases, and 13 bases separated the two germline ends. CDR3 length: 14 residues. CDR1 is SGHDT, CDR2 YYEEEE, per germline. CDR3 residues: CASSPMTSEETQYF. The CDR3 DNA reads as TGTGCCAGCAGCCCAATGACTAGTGAAGAGACCCAGTACTTC.

This clonotype turned up a few times. This chain links TRBV5-4 with TRBJ2-3, with 13 bases matching TRBD2. In germline, CDR1 is SGHNT, CDR2 YYREEE (reference sequence). The CDR3 spans 16 residues. The junction had 3 bases not matched to a gene; V was cut back by 3 bases and J by 2 bases. The CDR3 loop reads CASSWGLAGSTDTQYF. The DNA of the CDR3 is TGTGCCAGCAGCTGGGGACTAGCGGGGTCCACAGATACGCAGTATTTT.

The V call is TRBV6-1, the J call TRBJ1-1; a possible D gene is TRBD1 (6 bases). This CDR3 is built from 13 residues. Germline V gene lookup returns CDR1 MNHNS and CDR2 SASEGT. Trimming left V 7 bases short and J 7 bases short, with 16 bases between. The CDR3 DNA follows: TGTGCCAGCACCGGACCCCAGGGGAATGAAGCTTTCTTT. This gives the protein CASTGPQGNEAFF.

This clonotype has only one observation. This chain connects TRBV2 to TRBJ1-1; 7 positions match TRBD1. With V trimmed by 6 bases and J by 5 bases, 6 bases remained unmatched. The CDR3 contains 13 residues. Germline loops: CDR1 SNHLY, CDR2 FYNNEI. Written as DNA, the CDR3 is TGTGCCAGCAGCCATACAGGGGAAACTGAAGCTTTCTTT. As protein: CASSHTGETEAFF.

V usage is TRBV11-3 and J usage is TRBJ2-2; no definite D call. The germline gives CDR1 SGHNT, CDR2 YENEEA. The CDR3 is 12 amino acids. The V gene lost 10 bases and the J gene lost 3 bases, with 9 bases spanning the gap. The CDR3 coding sequence is TGTGCCACAAGCCTACACACCGGGGAGCTGTTTTTT. It yields the protein CATSLHTGELFF.

This chain connects TRBV6-1 to TRBJ2-2; 7 positions match TRBD2. Germline CDR1 reads MNHNS; CDR2 reads SASEGT. V gave up 6 bases and J gave up 2 bases; unmatched junction bases: 6. This CDR3 region has 15 residues. The CDR3 is CASSPGLTNTGELFF. CDR3 bases: TGTGCCAGCAGCCCGGGACTAACCAACACCGGGGAGCTGTTTTTT.